Listed here is a single T cell receptor beta chain. Antigen unknown. Naive CD8 cells lacked CD45RO, underwent positive selection for CCR7 and left out terminally differentiated effector memory CD45RA+ cells. Adults of Caucasian background living in Nashville, Tennessee made up all donors. Replicate sorted-subset PCRs were loaded with around 210 ng DNA, roughly 33,000 T cell genomes. The method was immunoSEQ multiplex PCR; TCRdb's version includes in-frame clones alone and lacks a portion of them. The sample shows 600,000 or so clones, roughly 98% of them seen only once. This entry is derived from a study of shared clonotypes between healthy human individuals. Background on the study: Each donor contributed plates that comprised three CD4 naive, three CD4 memory, two CD8 naive and one CD8 memory. Study-level findings and limits: Memory subsets generally showed smaller estimated richness than naive subsets did.

The sample comprised naive CD8+ T cells sorted from blood. The TCR comes from a man aged 25-45 years in good health.

CDR3 sequence: CASSPQVSSYEQYF. CDR3 DNA: TGTGCCAGCAGCCCGCAGGTGAGCTCCTACGAGCAGTACTTC. This chain uses TRBV27 with TRBJ2-7; D is unresolved. Per germline, CDR1 MNHEY and CDR2 SMNVEV (reference sequence). The CDR3 spans 14 residues. Trimming shortened V by 6 bases and J by 0 bases, and 12 bases separated the two germline ends.